A selection of T cell receptor beta chains follows, all from one sample in a study of blood T cells in healthy people across ages. TCRdb processed the 5' RACE reads anew with MiXCR; each CDR3 protein has one entry. Here the sample spans around 940,000 distinct CDR3 sequences, just over 50% being singletons. Sequences were obtained from blood. The receptors here all came from a woman aged 55-75 years in good health. Both conserved end residues are part of each CDR3. The order of the fields is CDR3 protein, CDR3 DNA, clone size, D gene, J gene, CDR3 length, V gene. The D gene is left open where the match is weak. Clone size is not always given. Where it is, it says once, few, many or a class for expanded clones.

CDR3 protein: CASSQEAPSVSTDTQYF
CDR3 DNA: TGCGCCAGCAGCCAAGAAGCGCCTAGCGTTAGCACAGATACGCAGTATTTT
clone size: .
D gene: .
J gene: TRBJ2-3
CDR3 length: 17
V gene: TRBV4-3

CDR3 protein: CASSKASFGETQYF
CDR3 DNA: TGTGCCAGCAGCAAAGCGAGTTTTGGAGAGACCCAGTACTTC
clone size: .
D gene: .
J gene: TRBJ2-5
CDR3 length: 14
V gene: TRBV21-1

CDR3 protein: CASSQEGAGTYGYTF
CDR3 DNA: TGTGCCAGCAGCCAAGAAGGCGCAGGGACCTATGGCTACACCTTC
clone size: once
D gene: .
J gene: TRBJ1-2
CDR3 length: 15
V gene: TRBV4-2

CDR3 protein: CASSLTGTPGLAGGRDTQYF
CDR3 DNA: TGTGCCAGCAGTTTGACCGGGACCCCGGGACTAGCGGGAGGGAGGGATACGCAGTATTTT
clone size: .
D gene: TRBD2
J gene: TRBJ2-3
CDR3 length: 20
V gene: TRBV28

CDR3 protein: CASSYRRVYNEQYF
CDR3 DNA: TGTGCCAGCAGTTACAGACGAGTATACAATGAGCAGTACTTC
clone size: .
D gene: .
J gene: TRBJ2-7
CDR3 length: 14
V gene: TRBV6-2/TRBV6-3

CDR3 protein: CAISLLAVQFF
CDR3 DNA: TGTGCCATCTCGCTCCTAGCGGTGCAGTTCTTC
clone size: .
D gene: TRBD2
J gene: TRBJ2-1
CDR3 length: 11
V gene: TRBV7-2

CDR3 protein: CASSTNPGTAYYEQYF
CDR3 DNA: TGTGCCAGCAGCACAAATCCCGGGACAGCCTACTACGAGCAGTACTTC
clone size: few
D gene: TRBD1
J gene: TRBJ2-7
CDR3 length: 16
V gene: TRBV27

CDR3 protein: CASSLDGTGIVHEQYF
CDR3 DNA: TGTGCCAGCAGCTTAGATGGGACAGGGATCGTCCATGAGCAGTACTTC
clone size: .
D gene: TRBD1
J gene: TRBJ2-7
CDR3 length: 16
V gene: TRBV7-8

CDR3 protein: CASSGGTSGAAYNEQFF
CDR3 DNA: TGTGCCAGCAGCGGAGGGACTAGCGGGGCAGCCTACAATGAGCAGTTCTTC
clone size: .
D gene: TRBD2
J gene: TRBJ2-1
CDR3 length: 17
V gene: TRBV9

CDR3 protein: CSAVLTRQETQYF
CDR3 DNA: TGCAGTGCCGTACTCACTCGACAAGAGACCCAGTACTTC
clone size: few
D gene: .
J gene: TRBJ2-5
CDR3 length: 13
V gene: TRBV20-1

CDR3 protein: CASSRYPAANEKLFF
CDR3 DNA: TGTGCCAGCAGCCGCTACCCGGCGGCTAATGAAAAACTGTTTTTT
clone size: .
D gene: .
J gene: TRBJ1-4
CDR3 length: 15
V gene: TRBV3-1

CDR3 protein: CASRANGQITQYF
CDR3 DNA: TGTGCCAGCAGAGCCAACGGTCAGATTACGCAGTATTTT
clone size: .
D gene: .
J gene: TRBJ2-3
CDR3 length: 13
V gene: TRBV6-2/TRBV6-3

CDR3 protein: CSARARINEQFF
CDR3 DNA: TGCAGTGCAAGAGCCCGGATCAATGAGCAGTTCTTC
clone size: .
D gene: .
J gene: TRBJ2-1
CDR3 length: 12
V gene: TRBV20-1

CDR3 protein: CASSLSGGAYYEQFF
CDR3 DNA: TGTGCCAGCAGCTTATCCGGCGGGGCCTACTACGAGCAGTTCTTC
clone size: .
D gene: .
J gene: TRBJ2-1
CDR3 length: 15
V gene: TRBV7-2

CDR3 protein: CASSQEPGQGIHEQFF
CDR3 DNA: TGCGCCAGCAGCCAAGAACCGGGACAGGGCATCCATGAGCAGTTCTTC
clone size: .
D gene: TRBD1
J gene: TRBJ2-1
CDR3 length: 16
V gene: TRBV4-1

CDR3 protein: CASSFSGSYYNEQFF
CDR3 DNA: TGTGCCAGCAGTTTTAGCGGGAGCTACTACAATGAGCAGTTCTTC
clone size: few
D gene: TRBD2
J gene: TRBJ2-1
CDR3 length: 15
V gene: TRBV12-3/TRBV12-4

CDR3 protein: CSVRGQNYEQYF
CDR3 DNA: TGCAGCGTTCGGGGGCAGAACTACGAGCAGTACTTC
clone size: few
D gene: .
J gene: TRBJ2-7
CDR3 length: 12
V gene: TRBV29-1

CDR3 protein: CASRKGGRACEQFF
CDR3 DNA: TGTGCCAGCAGGAAGGGCGGGAGGGCTTGTGAGCAGTTCTTC
clone size: .
D gene: TRBD2
J gene: TRBJ2-1
CDR3 length: 14
V gene: TRBV12-3/TRBV12-4

CDR3 protein: CASTTGGQETQYF
CDR3 DNA: TGTGCCAGCACCACAGGGGGCCAAGAGACCCAGTACTTC
clone size: few
D gene: TRBD1
J gene: TRBJ2-5
CDR3 length: 13
V gene: TRBV28

CDR3 protein: CASSQGGYGTQETQYF
CDR3 DNA: TGTGCCAGCAGCCAAGGCGGGTACGGAACCCAAGAGACCCAGTACTTC
clone size: few
D gene: .
J gene: TRBJ2-5
CDR3 length: 16
V gene: TRBV3-1

CDR3 protein: CASSFGRPLGGTQYF
CDR3 DNA: TGTGCCAGCAGTTTCGGTCGGCCGCTGGGGGGGACCCAGTACTTC
clone size: .
D gene: .
J gene: TRBJ2-5
CDR3 length: 15
V gene: TRBV12-3/TRBV12-4

CDR3 protein: CASSFQGETQYF
CDR3 DNA: TGCGCCAGCAGCTTTCAGGGGGAGACCCAGTACTTC
clone size: few
D gene: .
J gene: TRBJ2-5
CDR3 length: 12
V gene: TRBV5-1

CDR3 protein: CSVLGTSAYF
CDR3 DNA: TGCAGTGTCCTGGGGACTTCTGCGTACTTC
clone size: few
D gene: .
J gene: TRBJ2-4
CDR3 length: 10
V gene: TRBV20-1

CDR3 protein: CASSLEQGRGNQPQHF
CDR3 DNA: TGTGCCAGCAGCTTAGAACAGGGTCGAGGCAATCAGCCCCAGCATTTT
clone size: .
D gene: .
J gene: TRBJ1-5
CDR3 length: 16
V gene: TRBV7-9

CDR3 protein: CSAYRGQGASETQYF
CDR3 DNA: TGCAGTGCTTATCGGGGACAGGGGGCGTCAGAGACCCAGTACTTC
clone size: .
D gene: TRBD1
J gene: TRBJ2-5
CDR3 length: 15
V gene: TRBV20-1

CDR3 protein: CASSPRDLLTDTQYF
CDR3 DNA: TGTGCCAGCAGCCCCCGGGACCTCCTCACAGATACGCAGTATTTT
clone size: once
D gene: .
J gene: TRBJ2-3
CDR3 length: 15
V gene: TRBV5-5

CDR3 protein: CASSLDDRSMIPYEQYF
CDR3 DNA: TGCGCCAGCAGCTTGGATGATAGGTCCATGATTCCCTACGAGCAGTACTTC
clone size: .
D gene: .
J gene: TRBJ2-7
CDR3 length: 17
V gene: TRBV5-1

CDR3 protein: CTSSPGISTDTQYF
CDR3 DNA: TGTACCAGCAGTCCTGGTATCTCCACAGATACGCAGTATTTT
clone size: .
D gene: .
J gene: TRBJ2-3
CDR3 length: 14
V gene: TRBV7-9

CDR3 protein: CASSSGVGLAGYEQFF
CDR3 DNA: TGCGCCAGCAGCTCGGGGGTAGGGCTAGCGGGATATGAGCAGTTCTTC
clone size: .
D gene: TRBD2
J gene: TRBJ2-1
CDR3 length: 16
V gene: TRBV7-9

CDR3 protein: CASSNGGTLNEKLFF
CDR3 DNA: TGTGCCAGCTCAAACGGGGGGACTCTTAATGAAAAACTGTTTTTT
clone size: .
D gene: .
J gene: TRBJ1-4
CDR3 length: 15
V gene: TRBV27

CDR3 protein: CSAWTSNPEQYF
CDR3 DNA: TGCAGTGCTTGGACTAGCAACCCCGAGCAGTACTTC
clone size: few
D gene: TRBD2
J gene: TRBJ2-7
CDR3 length: 12
V gene: TRBV20-1

CDR3 protein: CSAAPAGGRGDTQYF
CDR3 DNA: TGCAGTGCCGCACCAGCGGGAGGGCGCGGAGATACGCAGTATTTT
clone size: few
D gene: TRBD2
J gene: TRBJ2-3
CDR3 length: 15
V gene: TRBV20-1

CDR3 protein: CASSLSQSSSYEQYF
CDR3 DNA: TGTGCCAGCAGTTTATCCCAGTCTAGCTCCTACGAGCAGTACTTC
clone size: .
D gene: .
J gene: TRBJ2-7
CDR3 length: 15
V gene: TRBV2

CDR3 protein: CASSDGAVAKNIQYF
CDR3 DNA: TGCGCCAGCAGTGATGGGGCAGTAGCCAAAAACATTCAGTACTTC
clone size: .
D gene: .
J gene: TRBJ2-4
CDR3 length: 15
V gene: TRBV10-2

CDR3 protein: CASSLTDRAKGEQYF
CDR3 DNA: TGTGCCAGCAGTTTAACGGACAGGGCAAAGGGCGAGCAGTACTTC
clone size: .
D gene: TRBD1
J gene: TRBJ2-7
CDR3 length: 15
V gene: TRBV28

CDR3 protein: CASSLVGTGQTAQYF
CDR3 DNA: TGTGCCAGCAGCTTAGTAGGGACAGGGCAGACTGCGCAGTACTTC
clone size: .
D gene: TRBD1
J gene: TRBJ2-7
CDR3 length: 15
V gene: TRBV7-2

CDR3 protein: CASSESSSTYEQYF
CDR3 DNA: TGTGCCAGCAGTGAGTCCTCAAGCACCTACGAGCAGTACTTC
clone size: few
D gene: .
J gene: TRBJ2-7
CDR3 length: 14
V gene: TRBV2

CDR3 protein: CSARTNSGASVLTF
CDR3 DNA: TGCAGTGCTAGAACGAACTCTGGGGCCAGCGTCCTGACTTTC
clone size: .
D gene: .
J gene: TRBJ2-6
CDR3 length: 14
V gene: TRBV20-1

CDR3 protein: CASSYSAGAGNEQFF
CDR3 DNA: TGTGCCAGCAGTTATTCGGCGGGAGCTGGGAATGAGCAGTTCTTC
clone size: .
D gene: TRBD2
J gene: TRBJ2-1
CDR3 length: 15
V gene: TRBV6-6

CDR3 protein: CASSLASGTSGNTDTQYF
CDR3 DNA: TGTGCCAGCAGCTTAGCCTCCGGGACTAGCGGGAACACAGATACGCAGTATTTT
clone size: few
D gene: TRBD2
J gene: TRBJ2-3
CDR3 length: 18
V gene: TRBV7-2

CDR3 protein: CASSLNRGIYEQYF
CDR3 DNA: TGTGCCAGCAGCTTAAATCGAGGGATCTACGAGCAGTACTTC
clone size: .
D gene: .
J gene: TRBJ2-7
CDR3 length: 14
V gene: TRBV7-2

CDR3 protein: CASSPGFLNTGELFF
CDR3 DNA: TGTGCCAGCAGCCCAGGATTTTTGAACACCGGGGAGCTGTTTTTT
clone size: .
D gene: .
J gene: TRBJ2-2
CDR3 length: 15
V gene: TRBV11-2

CDR3 protein: CSADPPGLAAYEQYF
CDR3 DNA: TGCAGTGCCGATCCCCCGGGACTAGCGGCTTACGAGCAGTACTTC
clone size: few
D gene: TRBD2
J gene: TRBJ2-7
CDR3 length: 15
V gene: TRBV20-1

CDR3 protein: CASSLGLAGYSQETQYF
CDR3 DNA: TGTGCCAGCAGTTTAGGCCTAGCGGGATATAGCCAAGAGACCCAGTACTTC
clone size: .
D gene: TRBD2
J gene: TRBJ2-5
CDR3 length: 17
V gene: TRBV27

CDR3 protein: CTSSDGGQGEKLFF
CDR3 DNA: TGTACCAGCAGCGACGGGGGACAAGGGGAAAAACTGTTTTTT
clone size: .
D gene: .
J gene: TRBJ1-4
CDR3 length: 14
V gene: TRBV7-9

CDR3 protein: CASSQVHSNYGYTF
CDR3 DNA: TGTGCCAGCAGCCAAGTGCACAGCAACTATGGCTACACCTTC
clone size: once
D gene: .
J gene: TRBJ1-2
CDR3 length: 14
V gene: TRBV14

CDR3 protein: CASSSHRESDDGYTF
CDR3 DNA: TGTGCCAGCAGTTCCCACAGGGAATCAGATGACGGCTACACCTTC
clone size: .
D gene: .
J gene: TRBJ1-2
CDR3 length: 15
V gene: TRBV28

CDR3 protein: CASSSGGGARPYEQYF
CDR3 DNA: TGTGCCAGCAGCTCCGGGGGGGGTGCAAGACCATACGAGCAGTACTTC
clone size: few
D gene: TRBD2
J gene: TRBJ2-7
CDR3 length: 16
V gene: TRBV11-2

CDR3 protein: CASSGQTGGDNEQFF
CDR3 DNA: TGTGCCAGCAGTGGTCAGACAGGGGGGGACAATGAGCAGTTCTTC
clone size: once
D gene: TRBD1
J gene: TRBJ2-1
CDR3 length: 15
V gene: TRBV6-1

CDR3 protein: CASSSGAYQETQYF
CDR3 DNA: TGTGCCAGCAGCTCCGGGGCATACCAAGAGACCCAGTACTTC
clone size: .
D gene: .
J gene: TRBJ2-5
CDR3 length: 14
V gene: TRBV11-2

CDR3 protein: CASSLSSGSTEAFF
CDR3 DNA: TGTGCCAGCAGCTTAAGTTCGGGGTCCACTGAAGCTTTCTTT
clone size: .
D gene: .
J gene: TRBJ1-1
CDR3 length: 14
V gene: TRBV7-9

CDR3 protein: CASSDSRGQETQYF
CDR3 DNA: TGCGCCAGCAGTGACTCCAGGGGTCAAGAGACCCAGTACTTC
clone size: .
D gene: .
J gene: TRBJ2-5
CDR3 length: 14
V gene: TRBV10-1

CDR3 protein: CASSSDDRAGQPQHF
CDR3 DNA: TGTGCCAGCAGTTCGGATGACAGGGCGGGTCAGCCCCAGCATTTT
clone size: .
D gene: TRBD1
J gene: TRBJ1-5
CDR3 length: 15
V gene: TRBV6-2/TRBV6-3

CDR3 protein: CSAIGQGGEKLFF
CDR3 DNA: TGCAGTGCTATTGGACAGGGTGGGGAAAAACTGTTTTTT
clone size: .
D gene: TRBD1
J gene: TRBJ1-4
CDR3 length: 13
V gene: TRBV20-1

CDR3 protein: CASSLGQHSSTDTQYF
CDR3 DNA: TGTGCCAGCAGTTTAGGACAGCATTCTAGCACAGATACGCAGTATTTT
clone size: once
D gene: .
J gene: TRBJ2-3
CDR3 length: 16
V gene: TRBV12-3/TRBV12-4